This TCR beta chain was obtained from a study of blood T cell repertoires in COVID-19. Measured with immunoSEQ multiplex PCR; TCRdb has only the in-frame clones, and not every one. The sample lists about 240,000 clones, roughly nine tenths occurring once. Sequencing input: peripheral blood. This clonotype originated in a man between 60 and 75 years old who had recovered from COVID-19.

The CDR3 DNA is TGTGCCAGCAATTCCCATCGGGGAGACTTAGCCAAAAACATTCAGTACTTC. The encoded protein is CASNSHRGDLAKNIQYF. The rearrangement uses TRBV6-4 and TRBJ2-4; TRBD2 is a possible D gene (5 bases). The germline V and J ends were trimmed by 7 bases and 0 bases, with 19 bases remaining between them. The CDR3 runs 17 residues. In germline, CDR1 is MRHNA, CDR2 SNTAGT.